Sequencing of this TCR beta chain was carried out in a study of T cells in localized non-small cell lung cancer. Notes on the study in general: Heterogeneity stays possible, as sequencing covered only one tumor region. Paired adjacent lung recovered a median roughly 50 of the top 100 tumor clones. With higher T cell density in blood came longer overall survival. Uninvolved adjacent lung had higher T cell clonality than tumor and all other tissues.

The CDR3 runs 16 residues. Unmatched junction bases numbered 10, after V lost 6 bases and J lost 4 bases. From germline, CDR1 is SNHLY and CDR2 FYNNEI. This clone is classed as medium-sized (0.01 to 0.1%). As yet, its antigen is unknown. TCRdb's copy holds only in-frame clones and misses some; the assay was immunoSEQ multiplex PCR. The sample includes some 2,500 clones, over 25% of them seen just once. The rearrangement uses TRBV2 and TRBJ2-1; TRBD1 aligns across 9 bases. The material sequenced was lung tumor tissue, taken before any cancer treatment. The clonotype was recovered from a man aged 35 to 69 with stage III squamous cell lung carcinoma. The CDR3 DNA is TGTGCCAGCAGAAATCCCCTGGACAGGGGATACAATGAGCAGTTCTTC. As protein: CASRNPLDRGYNEQFF.